One and the same sample provided the 29 T cell receptor beta chains below, sequenced in a study of blood T cells in healthy people across ages. The use of a sample-barcoded 5' primer and a J-beta primer mix characterized a second PCR of roughly 7 to 12 cycles. From the 5' RACE reads, TCRdb called clonotypes with MiXCR, one entry per CDR3 protein. Altogether over 950,000 distinct CDR3 sequences are present, 35% to 40% being singletons, with the ten largest covering 13%. Input material: blood. The receptors were sampled from a man younger than 35 in good health.

This clonotype was seen a handful of times. This chain links TRBV7-9 with TRBJ1-2; D unresolved. Germline V gene data show CDR1 as SEHNR and CDR2 as FQNEAQ (reference sequence). CDR3 length: 14 amino acids. Trimming cost V 3 bases and J 1 base, with 9 bases left between them. CDR3 protein: CASSFGKVNYGYTF. The DNA for the CDR3 is TGTGCCAGCAGCTTCGGGAAAGTTAACTATGGCTACACCTTC. Combining the CDR3 with reference TRBV7-9 and TRBJ1-2 gives the whole variable domain DTGVSQNPRHKITKRGQNVTFRCDPISEHNRLYWYRQTLGQGPEFLTYFQNEAQLEKSRLLSDRFSAERPKGSFSTLEIQRTEQGDSAMYLCASSFGKVNYGYTFGSGTRLTVV.

The V gene is TRBV11-2, the J gene TRBJ2-1, with D possibly matching TRBD1 (6 bases). V lost 4 bases and J 7 bases, leaving 23 bases between the germline ends. Germline V gives CDR1 SGHAT, CDR2 FQNNGV. The CDR3 extends over 17 amino acids. CDR3 nucleotides: TGTGCCAGCAGCTCGACCCCCTTTAGTGGGGGCGGAAATGAGCAGTTCTTC. Protein sequence: CASSSTPFSGGGNEQFF.

The CDR3 sequence is CASSAVTGDTQYF. The CDR3 DNA is TGTGCCAGCAGTGCGGTGACGGGAGATACGCAGTATTTT. The rearrangement joins TRBV12-3 or TRBV12-4 to TRBJ2-3; no clear D gene. The CDR3 spans 13 residues. V lost 5 bases and J 5 bases, leaving 11 bases between the germline ends.

Ten or more counts support this clonotype. This sequence joins TRBV9 and TRBJ1-2, with TRBD1 as a possible D gene (6 bases). Germline assignment: CDR1 SGDLS and CDR2 YYNGEE. CDR3 length: 15 amino acids. V was shortened by 2 bases and J by 2 bases, with 13 bases between the two germline ends. The DNA of the CDR3 is TGTGCCAGCAGCGTCCGGGACAACCGGAACTATGGCTACACCTTC. This sequence encodes CASSVRDNRNYGYTF.

The chain joins TRBV4-3 to TRBJ2-3, with TRBD2 identical over 11 bases. CDR1 is LGHNA and CDR2 is YSLEER in the germline V gene. This CDR3 has 17 residues. The V gene end was trimmed by 0 bases and the J gene end by 5 bases; junction bases not matched to a gene: 7. Here the CDR3 reads CASSQDRLAGGIDTQYF. DNA for the CDR3: TGCGCCAGCAGCCAAGATCGGTTAGCGGGGGGGATAGATACGCAGTATTTT.

This clonotype appeared a few times. The V call is TRBV29-1, the J call TRBJ1-1, with D hard to call. This CDR3 is built from 13 residues. The ends were cut back, 3 bases at V and 6 bases at J, with 14 bases in the middle. In germline, CDR1 is SQVTM, CDR2 ANQGSEA. This CDR3 reads CSVEPTSGPEAFF. Written as DNA, the CDR3 is TGCAGCGTTGAGCCGACCTCGGGCCCTGAAGCTTTCTTT.

This clonotype was counted many times. It is unclear where the CDR3 begins or ends on the DNA, so no DNA is shown, and the CDR3 is as TCRdb lists it. This rearrangement joins TRBV29-1 to TRBJ2-1; no DNA check was done on the table's D call, TRBD1. Germline CDR1 reads SQVTM; CDR2 reads ANQGSEA. 15 amino acids form the CDR3, both terminal residues included. CDR3 residues: CSVEGLTVLRDEQFF.

The chain recombines TRBV12-3 or TRBV12-4 with TRBJ1-2; no firm D call. The CDR3 contains 14 residues. V was pared by 6 bases and J by 6 bases, with 17 bases between. The CDR3 nucleotides read TGTGCCAGCAGCCCCCGGCCCGGCGCTGATGGCTACACCTTC. Residues: CASSPRPGADGYTF.

This clonotype has more than one count but fewer than ten. The chain links TRBV3-1 to TRBJ1-1; maybe TRBD1 (5 bases). This CDR3 region has 12 residues. The ends were cut back, 6 bases at V and 8 bases at J, with 13 bases in the middle. Germline loops: CDR1 LGHDT, CDR2 YNNKEL (reference sequence). The CDR3 reads CASRPDRAEAFF. CDR3 coding DNA: TGTGCCAGCAGACCCGACAGAGCGGAAGCTTTCTTT.

This clonotype was seen more than once but under ten times. The chain recombines TRBV20-1 with TRBJ1-2; D remains ambiguous. Germline V gives CDR1 DFQATT, CDR2 SNEGSKA (reference sequence). The V and J ends lost 1 base and 0 bases respectively, with 9 bases between them. The CDR3 extends over 14 amino acids. For the CDR3, the DNA is TGCAGTGCTAGAGTCCGAGGGACTAACTATGGCTACACCTTC. Translation gives CSARVRGTNYGYTF.

The chain has TRBV4-2 and TRBJ1-1; 7 bases are a match to TRBD1. The CDR3 has 14 residues. V was pared by 5 bases and J by 1 base, with 4 bases of the junction left unmatched. In germline, CDR1 is LGHNA, CDR2 YNFKEQ. CDR3 DNA sequence: TGTGCCAGCAGCGACCCAGGGGGGAACACTGAAGCTTTCTTT. Translated: CASSDPGGNTEAFF.

This clonotype has a single count. Compared with germline, one end of the junction differs, possibly owing to a read error. Here the CDR3 reads CASSVSQGPKNSQYF. For the CDR3, the DNA is TGTGCCAGCAGCGTAAGTCAGGGGCCCAAAAACAGTCAGTACTTC. The chain combines TRBV9 with TRBJ2-4; perhaps TRBD1 as D (6 bases). Germline loops: CDR1 SGDLS, CDR2 YYNGEE. There are 15 residues in the CDR3.

This chain connects TRBV27 to TRBJ2-7; 9 bases line up with TRBD1. Germline CDR1 reads MNHEY; CDR2 reads SMNVEV (reference sequence). Unmatched junction bases numbered 5, after V lost 5 bases and J lost 6 bases. The CDR3 is made up of 13 amino acids. CDR3 sequence (DNA): TGTGCCAGCAGTCCCGGGACAGGGAGCGAGCAGTACTTC. As protein: CASSPGTGSEQYF.

This clonotype showed up just a few times. The gene calls are TRBV10-3 and TRBJ2-1; no reliable D call. Germline CDR1 and CDR2: ENHRY and SYGVKD. Trimming removed 8 bases at V and 5 bases at J, with 7 bases between. CDR3 length: 11 amino acids. CDR3 nucleotides: TGTGCCATCCTAGTCCACAATGAGCAGTTCTTC. Its translation is CAILVHNEQFF.

As for this clonotype: At one end, the junction sequence differs from germline, possibly due to a read error. The chain joins TRBV5-1 to TRBJ1-1, with a tentative D call TRBD1 (5 bases). Germline V gives CDR1 SGHRS, CDR2 YFSETQ. CDR3 length: 15 amino acids. CDR3 region: CTSSLADTRNTEAFF. CDR3 DNA: TGCACCAGCAGCCTGGCGGACACTCGGAACACTGAAGCTTTCTTT.

The rearrangement uses TRBV4-1 and TRBJ2-2; no clear D. The CDR3 is 15 residues long. The germline gives CDR1 MGHRA, CDR2 YSYEKL. With 0 bases removed from V and 2 bases from J, the gap between germline ends came to 7 bases. This CDR3 reads CASSQETVNTGELFF. DNA of the CDR3: TGCGCCAGCAGCCAAGAGACCGTCAACACCGGGGAGCTGTTTTTT.

This rearrangement joins TRBV25-1 to TRBJ1-4; D is undetermined. Germline V lookup: CDR1 MGHDK, CDR2 SYGVNS. This CDR3 has 14 residues. With 4 bases removed from V and 6 bases from J, the gap between germline ends came to 12 bases. CDR3 region: CASSVTTGDEKLFF. CDR3 in DNA: TGTGCCAGCAGTGTAACCACCGGGGATGAAAAACTGTTTTTT.

V is TRBV25-1 and J is TRBJ1-2; D perhaps matches TRBD1 (5 bases). The ends were cut back, 3 bases at V and 2 bases at J, with 13 bases in the middle. Germline-derived CDR1 and CDR2 are MGHDK and SYGVNS. CDR3 length: 15 residues. As DNA, the CDR3 is TGTGCCAGCAGTGAGTTTGAGGGACGGAACTATGGCTACACCTTC. Protein: CASSEFEGRNYGYTF.

This clonotype was observed many times. The V call is TRBV5-7, the J call TRBJ2-5; TRBD1 aligns across 9 bases. TRBV5-7 is labeled an ORF, and its function is uncertain. V trimming: 3 bases; J trimming: 11 bases; junction bases outside the gene matches: 11. CDR3 length: 14 amino acids. CDR3 nucleotides: TGTGCCAGCAGCTGCCGGACAGGGGACAATGAGCAGTACTTC. Translation: CASSCRTGDNEQYF.

The chain employs TRBV20-1 and TRBJ1-4; the D gene is possibly TRBD1 (5 bases). The CDR3 has 12 residues. V was cut by 3 bases and J by 8 bases, with 10 bases left in between. Germline V gene sequence: CDR1 DFQATT, CDR2 SNEGSKA (reference sequence). The chain's CDR3 is CSARDKREKLFF. Here the CDR3 DNA reads TGCAGTGCTAGGGACAAGCGGGAAAAACTGTTTTTT.

The chain links TRBV5-1 to TRBJ2-3; 13 bases are a match to TRBD2. After removal of 0 bases from V and 14 bases from J, the junction contained 18 bases not matched to a gene. The CDR3 runs 18 residues. Germline CDR1 SGHRS, CDR2 YFSETQ. DNA for the CDR3: TGCGCCAGCAGCTTGGACCTAAGGGGAATCGGACTAGCGGGAGTACGGTATTTT. Translated: CASSLDLRGIGLAGVRYF.

This chain links TRBV20-1 with TRBJ1-4; TRBD1 might be the D (5 bases). V gave up 0 bases and J gave up 4 bases, with 9 bases separating them. The CDR3 sequence is 14 residues long. CDR1 and CDR2 from the germline V gene are DFQATT and SNEGSKA (reference sequence). DNA for the CDR3: TGCAGTGCTAGAGACCGGGGCCGTAATGAAAAACTGTTTTTT. This gives the protein CSARDRGRNEKLFF.

The gene calls are TRBV25-1 and TRBJ1-2, with D uncertain. This CDR3 has 12 amino acids. CDR1 and CDR2 from the germline V gene are MGHDK and SYGVNS. V lost 3 bases and J lost 4, with 6 bases in between. The DNA of the CDR3 is TGTGCCAGCAGTGATAACCTCTATGGCTACACCTTC. The encoded protein is CASSDNLYGYTF.

The V gene is TRBV7-2, the J gene TRBJ2-7; a weak D match, TRBD2 (5 bases). The CDR3 sequence is 16 residues long. Germline CDR1 SGHTA, CDR2 FQGNSA. Between the trimmed V and J ends, which lost 0 bases and 2 bases, there was a span of 14 bases. The CDR3 is CASSLALRRLTYEQYF. In nucleotides, the CDR3 is TGTGCCAGCAGCTTAGCGCTCAGGAGACTAACCTACGAGCAGTACTTC.

The chain has TRBV5-1 and TRBJ2-1; tentative D call: TRBD1 (6 bases). The J call is doubtful: the DNA matches TRBJ2-7 better. The CDR3 is 16 amino acids. Germline CDR1 is SGHRS and CDR2 is YFSETQ. CDR3 sequence reads: CASSIVPKGVGNEQYF. CDR3 nucleotide sequence: TGCGCCAGCAGTATCGTGCCCAAGGGGGTGGGCAATGAGCAGTACTTC.

This clonotype has only a few counts. The chain links TRBV20-1 to TRBJ2-5; 15 bases line up with TRBD2. This CDR3 region has 14 residues. The germline gives CDR1 DFQATT, CDR2 SNEGSKA (reference sequence). With V trimmed by 8 bases and J by 3 bases, 4 bases remained unmatched. Here the CDR3 DNA reads TGCAGTAGGACTAGCGGGGGGGCTGAAGAGACCCAGTACTTC. This translates into CSRTSGGAEETQYF.

With regard to this clonotype: This sequence may be a read error, since a much larger clone differs from it by one base. V is TRBV28 and J is TRBJ2-5, with D tentatively TRBD2 (5 bases). Trimming cost V 4 bases and J 11 bases, with 11 bases left between them. There are 11 residues in the CDR3. Germline lookup yields CDR1 MDHEN and CDR2 SYDVKM. CDR3 sequence reads: CASSYEGEQYF. CDR3 coding DNA: TGTGCCAGCAGTTACGAGGGTGAGCAGTACTTC.

This clonotype was counted between two and nine times. The rearrangement links TRBV28 to TRBJ1-5; 9 positions match TRBD1. Trimming took 6 bases from V and 2 from J; bases not matched to a gene: 11. The CDR3 runs to 17 residues. CDR1 MDHEN and CDR2 SYDVKM come from the germline V gene. The CDR3 sequence: CASSPTGTGPGNQPQHF. CDR3 DNA sequence: TGTGCCAGCAGCCCTACCGGGACAGGGCCAGGCAATCAGCCCCAGCATTTT. Complete variable domain (other parts from reference TRBV28 and TRBJ1-5): DVKVTQSSRYLVKRTGEKVFLECVQDMDHENMFWYRQDPGLGLRLIYFSYDVKMKEKGDIPEGYSVSREKKERFSLILESASTNQTSMYLCASSPTGTGPGNQPQHFGDGTRLSIL.

This chain uses TRBV21-1 with TRBJ1-5; the tabulated D call, TRBD1, remains unverified against the DNA. TRBV21-1 is listed as a pseudogene. The CDR3 extends over 17 amino acids. CDR3 nucleotide sequence: TGTGCCAGCAGCAAAGTGTGGGGACAGGGTTGGTTTCAGCCCCAGCATTTT. Amino acid sequence: CASSKVWGQGWFQPQHF.